A single sample gave rise to the 23 T cell receptor beta chains below, sequenced in a study of cytotoxic CD8 clonotypes in ibrutinib-treated CLL. Method: immunoSEQ multiplex PCR; TCRdb's copy keeps in-frame clones and lacks some. This table has tens of thousands of clones, 80% appearing once. The material sequenced was PBMCs, taken at disease progression, from a patient treated with ibrutinib. The origin of the receptors is a human donor with chronic lymphocytic leukemia.

This clone was seen a handful of times. The chain employs TRBV10-2 and TRBJ1-2; possibly TRBD1 for D (5 bases). V shed 8 bases and J shed 8 bases, with 21 bases lying between them. The CDR3 spans 14 residues. The germline V gene has CDR1 WSHSY and CDR2 SAAADI. The CDR3 loop reads CASRSGQASEGYTF. For the CDR3, the DNA is TGCGCCAGCCGCTCCGGACAAGCCAGCGAGGGCTACACCTTC.

This chain connects TRBV6-1 to TRBJ1-4; 9 positions match TRBD1. CDR3 length: 15 amino acids. Germline-derived CDR1 and CDR2 are MNHNS and SASEGT. V dropped 6 bases and J dropped 7; count of bases not matched to a gene: 9. The CDR3 sequence: CASSRQGVSVEKLFF. The CDR3 nucleotides are TGTGCCAGCAGCAGACAGGGGGTCAGTGTTGAAAAACTGTTTTTT.

The rearrangement links TRBV5-1 to TRBJ1-3; no firm D call. Germline lookup yields CDR1 SGHRS and CDR2 YFSETQ. Trimming removed 1 base from V and 1 base from J, with 9 bases in between. The CDR3 consists of 15 residues. CDR3 sequence reads: CASSLFSGSGNTIYF. CDR3 nucleotide sequence: TGCGCCAGCAGCTTGTTCAGCGGTTCTGGAAACACCATATATTTT. The whole variable domain, remainder taken from reference TRBV5-1 and TRBJ1-3, is KAGVTQTPRYLIKTRGQQVTLSCSPISGHRSVSWYQQTPGQGLQFLFEYFSETQRNKGNFPGRFSGRQFSNSRSEMNVSTLELGDSALYLCASSLFSGSGNTIYFGEGSWLTVV.

The chain combines TRBV7-8 with TRBJ2-7, with 12 positions matching TRBD2. Trimming at V came to 0 bases and at J to 4 bases, leaving 7 bases not matched to a gene. This CDR3 spans 17 amino acids. CDR1 is SGHVS, CDR2 FQNEAQ, per germline. The DNA of the CDR3 is TGTGCCAGCAGCTTAGCGGGGGCCCTAGCGGGAGGGTACGAGCAGTACTTC. This encodes CASSLAGALAGGYEQYF.

This clone was detected only a few times. The V gene is TRBV19, the J gene TRBJ2-7; 8 bases map to TRBD1. The CDR3 is 12 residues long. Germline trimming cut 9 bases from V and 2 bases from J; bases unmatched to any gene: 3. Germline loops: CDR1 LNHDA, CDR2 SQIVND (reference sequence). The CDR3 DNA is TGTGCCAGCGGGACAGGACCCTACGAGCAGTACTTC. Translating it yields CASGTGPYEQYF.

The chain employs TRBV4-2 and TRBJ2-3, with D uncertain. Germline V gene lookup returns CDR1 LGHNA and CDR2 YNFKEQ. V gave up 3 bases and J gave up 0 bases, with 7 bases separating them. CDR3 length: 14 amino acids. The CDR3, as DNA: TGTGCCAGCAGCCATCTCAGTAGCACAGATACGCAGTATTTT. Residues: CASSHLSSTDTQYF.

The CDR3 nucleotides are TGTGCCAGCAGCTTAGTGGACAGGGGTCTTTATGGCTACACCTTC. Translated, it gives CASSLVDRGLYGYTF. The rearrangement joins TRBV7-8 to TRBJ1-2; 9 bases match TRBD1. The V segment lost 1 base and the J segment 5 bases; nucleotides outside the gene matches: 5. Germline assignment: CDR1 SGHVS and CDR2 FQNEAQ. This CDR3 has 15 residues.

J is TRBJ1-5 and V is TRBV2; D is ambiguous. Per germline, CDR1 SNHLY and CDR2 FYNNEI. Trimming took 7 bases from V and 1 from J, leaving 14 bases between them. The CDR3 runs to 15 residues. CDR3 region: CASTTDETSNQPQHF. CDR3 nucleotide sequence: TGTGCCAGCACAACAGACGAGACCAGCAATCAGCCCCAGCATTTT.

The chain is built from TRBV5-6 and TRBJ2-1, with a weak D call TRBD2 (7 bases). V lost 0 bases to trimming and J lost 4 bases, with 14 bases between them. Germline CDR1 reads SGHDT; CDR2 reads YYEEEE. The CDR3 has 16 residues. CDR3 bases: TGTGCCAGCAGCTTGGGCGGCGGGGGCAAATACAATGAGCAGTTCTTC. This sequence encodes CASSLGGGGKYNEQFF.

This chain uses TRBV10-3 with TRBJ2-7; possibly TRBD1 or TRBD2 for D (6 bases each). CDR1 is ENHRY and CDR2 is SYGVKD in the germline V gene. V lost 10 bases and J lost 1, with 14 bases in between. This CDR3 has 13 residues. The DNA for the CDR3 is TGTGCCACGGAGCTAGGGGGGTCCTACGAGCAGTACTTC. It codes for CATELGGSYEQYF.

The chain joins TRBV19 to TRBJ2-2; no firm D call. The CDR3 totals 13 residues. V was shortened by 1 base and J by 6 bases, with 6 bases between the two germline ends. Germline V CDR1 and CDR2: LNHDA, SQIVND (reference sequence). CDR3 in amino acids: CASSIGGPGELFF. CDR3 DNA: TGTGCCAGTAGTATAGGGGGTCCCGGGGAGCTGTTTTTT.

The chain uses TRBV6-5 and TRBJ2-7; 7 bases agree with TRBD2. Germline CDR1 is MNHEY and CDR2 is SVGAGI. CDR3 length: 14 amino acids. The V and J ends lost 8 bases and 0 bases, in that order; junction bases with no gene match: 7. Here the CDR3 reads CASREGLDSYEQYF. CDR3 sequence (DNA): TGTGCCAGCCGAGAAGGACTAGACTCCTACGAGCAGTACTTC.

The chain combines TRBV5-4 with TRBJ2-7; TRBD2 might be the D (5 bases). The CDR3 has 15 residues. Trimming stripped 2 bases from V and 1 base from J, with 13 bases between. The germline V gene has CDR1 SGHNT and CDR2 YYREEE (reference sequence). The CDR3 DNA follows: TGTGCCAGCAGCTTTTCTCTGGGAGATTCCTACGAGCAGTACTTC. This gives the protein CASSFSLGDSYEQYF.

J is TRBJ2-5 and V is TRBV5-4, with D tentatively TRBD2 (6 bases). V dropped 4 bases and J dropped 5 bases, with 15 bases sitting between them. This CDR3 contains 14 residues. Germline V gene data show CDR1 as SGHNT and CDR2 as YYREEE (reference sequence). The CDR3 DNA reads TGTGCCAGCAGCCGGGACTTCCCCGGGGAGACCCAGTACTTC. Translating gives CASSRDFPGETQYF.

The V call is TRBV5-6, the J call TRBJ2-1; D call uncertain. Germline lookup yields CDR1 SGHDT and CDR2 YYEEEE. This CDR3 has 16 amino acids. V was shortened by 0 bases and J by 4 bases, with 14 bases between the two germline ends. In DNA form, the CDR3 reads TGTGCCAGCAGCTTGGCCAACTGGGGTGGTTACAATGAGCAGTTCTTC. It translates to CASSLANWGGYNEQFF.

The gene calls are TRBV19 and TRBJ1-4, with no clear D. The CDR3 is made up of 15 amino acids. With 2 bases removed from V and 3 bases from J, the gap between germline ends came to 10 bases. Germline V gene data show CDR1 as LNHDA and CDR2 as SQIVND (reference sequence). For the CDR3, the DNA is TGTGCCAGTAGTATATCTGGAGGAGCTAATGAAAAACTGTTTTTT. Its protein is CASSISGGANEKLFF.

This sequence joins TRBV7-3 and TRBJ2-3; D remains ambiguous. Germline CDR1 reads SGHTA; CDR2 reads FQGTGA. V shed 4 bases and J shed 1 base, with 9 bases lying between them. The CDR3 totals 14 residues. Here the CDR3 reads CASSYLGGTDTQYF. CDR3 coding DNA: TGTGCCAGCAGCTATCTAGGTGGCACAGATACGCAGTATTTT.

The gene calls are TRBV28 and TRBJ1-3; 7 bases are a match to TRBD1. The germline gives CDR1 MDHEN, CDR2 SYDVKM. Unmatched junction bases numbered 9, after V lost 3 bases and J lost 7 bases. The CDR3 contains 15 residues. CDR3 nucleotides: TGTGCCAGCAGTTTTGAGGGGGCGTGGAGGAACACCATATATTTT. This translates into CASSFEGAWRNTIYF.

This chain connects TRBV6-6 to TRBJ1-5; a weak D match, TRBD1 (5 bases). This CDR3 comprises 15 residues. From germline, CDR1 is MNHNY and CDR2 SVGAGI (reference sequence). V lost 7 bases and J lost 4, with 17 bases in between. The CDR3: CASTDGAWRNQPQHF. The CDR3 DNA sequence: TGTGCCAGCACTGACGGGGCCTGGCGGAATCAGCCCCAGCATTTT.

The rearrangement joins TRBV9 to TRBJ1-4, with TRBD1 as a possible D gene (5 bases). The germline CDR1 and CDR2 sequences are SGDLS and YYNGEE. The ends were cut back, 2 bases at V and 7 bases at J, with 15 bases in the middle. CDR3 length: 15 residues. CDR3 DNA: TGTGCCAGCAGCGTCCAGAGGGGTATTGGTGAAAAACTGTTTTTT. Amino acids: CASSVQRGIGEKLFF. The complete variable domain, with remaining parts taken from reference TRBV9 and TRBJ1-4, reads DSGVTQTPKHLITATGQRVTLRCSPRSGDLSVYWYQQSLDQGLQFLIQYYNGEERAKGNILERFSAQQFPDLHSELNLSSLELGDSALYFCASSVQRGIGEKLFFGSGTQLSVL.

V usage is TRBV6-5 and J usage is TRBJ1-6; no definite D call. Trimming shortened V by 2 bases and J by 12 bases, and 11 bases separated the two germline ends. The CDR3 consists of 13 residues. CDR1 and CDR2 from the germline V gene are MNHEY and SVGAGI. The CDR3 sequence is CASSYAGSQPLHF. The CDR3 DNA sequence: TGTGCCAGCAGTTACGCAGGATCCCAACCCCTCCACTTT.

The CDR3 here is CASSYGVLYGYTF. In DNA form, the CDR3 reads TGTGCCAGCAGTTACGGGGTATTGTATGGCTACACCTTC. The chain uses TRBV6-5 and TRBJ1-2, with D unclear. Trimming removed 2 bases from V and 5 bases from J, with 9 bases in between. Germline CDR1 and CDR2: MNHEY and SVGAGI. The CDR3 spans 13 residues.

The chain joins TRBV2 to TRBJ1-4, with D possibly being TRBD1 (5 bases). Trimming took 8 bases from V and 7 from J, leaving 11 bases between them. The V gene's germline CDR1 is SNHLY and CDR2 FYNNEI. The CDR3 is 12 residues long. For the CDR3, the DNA is TGTGCCAGCGCCTGGGACCTTGAAAAACTGTTTTTT. Protein product: CASAWDLEKLFF.